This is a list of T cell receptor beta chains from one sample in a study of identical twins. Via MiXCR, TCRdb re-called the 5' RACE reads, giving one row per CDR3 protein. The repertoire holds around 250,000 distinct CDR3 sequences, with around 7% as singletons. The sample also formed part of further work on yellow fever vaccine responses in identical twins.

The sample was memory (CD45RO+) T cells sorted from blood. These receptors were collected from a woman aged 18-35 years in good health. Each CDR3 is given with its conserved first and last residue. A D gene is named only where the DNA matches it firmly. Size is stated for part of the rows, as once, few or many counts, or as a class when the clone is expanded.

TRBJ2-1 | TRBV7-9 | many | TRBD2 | TGTGCCAGCAGCTTATCAGTACTAGCGATTTCTTTCTTC | CASSLSVLAISFF
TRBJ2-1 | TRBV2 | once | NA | TGTGCCAGCTCTGGCAGGAGAAGGTATGAGCAGTTCTTC | CASSGRRRYEQFF
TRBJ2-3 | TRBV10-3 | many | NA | NA | CAISEFGQGASYF
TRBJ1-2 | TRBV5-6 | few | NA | TGTGCCAGCAGCTTGGTTGGTGACCCTAACTATGGCTACACCTTC | CASSLVGDPNYGYTF
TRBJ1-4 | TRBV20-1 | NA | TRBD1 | TGCAGTGCTGAGACCGGGACAGGGTTTGAAAAACTGTTTTTT | CSAETGTGFEKLFF
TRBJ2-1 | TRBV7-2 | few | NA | TGTGCCAGCAGCTTAATGGGGGGCCAGATCCGCCCGTTCTTC | CASSLMGGQIRPFF
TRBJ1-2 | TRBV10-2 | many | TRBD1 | TGCGCCAGCCTGGGACAGGGGCATGGCTACACCTTC | CASLGQGHGYTF
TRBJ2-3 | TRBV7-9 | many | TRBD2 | TGTGCCAGCAGCGGGACGGGACTAGCGGGGGCTAATACGCAGTATTTT | CASSGTGLAGANTQYF
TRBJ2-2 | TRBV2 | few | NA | TGTGCCAGCAGTGGCAGGGGAGTTACTATGGCCGGGGAGCTGTTTTTT | CASSGRGVTMAGELFF
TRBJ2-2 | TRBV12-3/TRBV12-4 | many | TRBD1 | TGTGCCAGCGGCGGGACAGGGGGAATCGGGGAGCTGTTTTTT | CASGGTGGIGELFF
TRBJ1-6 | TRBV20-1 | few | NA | TGCAGTGCTCATCTAGCAATTGGCTCACCCCTCCACTTT | CSAHLAIGSPLHF
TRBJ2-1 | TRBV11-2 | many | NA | TGTGCCAGCAGCTCAGGGGCGGTGGGATTTGAGCAGTTCTTC | CASSSGAVGFEQFF
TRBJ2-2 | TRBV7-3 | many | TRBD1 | TGTGCCAGCCTAAGGGACAGTCACTTCACCGGGGAGCTGTTTTTT | CASLRDSHFTGELFF
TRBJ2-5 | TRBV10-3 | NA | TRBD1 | TGTGCCATCAGCCAAGGACAGGGGAGGGAGACCCAGTACTTC | CAISQGQGRETQYF
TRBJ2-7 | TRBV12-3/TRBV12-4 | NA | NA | TGTGCCAGCAGCCCCCTCCGGGAACCCGGCTCCTACGAGCAGTACTTC | CASSPLREPGSYEQYF
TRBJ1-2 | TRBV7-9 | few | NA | TGTGCCAGCTCCCCCATCGGGGGGTTGGGCTACACCTTC | CASSPIGGLGYTF
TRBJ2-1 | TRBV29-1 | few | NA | TGCAGCGTGCCCTCTAGTTTTCCGAGCTCCTACAATGAGCAGTTCTTC | CSVPSSFPSSYNEQFF
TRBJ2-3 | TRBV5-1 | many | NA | TGCGCCAGCAGCCCCGGTTCAGGGGTCGGGACAGATACGCAGTATTTT | CASSPGSGVGTDTQYF
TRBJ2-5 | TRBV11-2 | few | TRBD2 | TGTGCCAGCAGCTCCCGCGGGGGAACCTTACAAGAGACCCAGTACTTC | CASSSRGGTLQETQYF
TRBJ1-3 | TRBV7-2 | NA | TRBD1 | TGTGCCAGCAGCTTAGATGGGACAGTAGGCGGAAACACCATATATTTT | CASSLDGTVGGNTIYF
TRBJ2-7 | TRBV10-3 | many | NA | TGTGCCATCGGAGGGGGCTTGCTCGAGCAGTACTTC | CAIGGGLLEQYF
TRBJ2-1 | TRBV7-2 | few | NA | TGTGCCAGCAGCTTAGCGTACGGAGGAGCCTACAATGAGCAGTTCTTC | CASSLAYGGAYNEQFF
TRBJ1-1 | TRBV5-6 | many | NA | TGTGCCAGCAGCGTGAACACTGAAGCTTTCTTT | CASSVNTEAFF
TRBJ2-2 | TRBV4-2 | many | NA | TGTGCCAGCAGCCAACAAACGAACACCGGGGAGCTGTTTTTT | CASSQQTNTGELFF
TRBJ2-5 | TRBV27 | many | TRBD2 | TGTGCCAGCAGTTCCGGGGGGGCAGGACAAGAGACCCAGTACTTC | CASSSGGAGQETQYF
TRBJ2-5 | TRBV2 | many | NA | TGTGCCAGCAGCCTAAGCAAAGAGACCCAGTACTTC | CASSLSKETQYF
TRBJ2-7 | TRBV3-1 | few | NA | TGTGCCAGCAGCTACGGACATTTCCCCTACGAGCAGTACTTC | CASSYGHFPYEQYF
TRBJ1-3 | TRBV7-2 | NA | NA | TGTGCCAGCAACCTTATGGGTTCTGGAAACACCATATATTTT | CASNLMGSGNTIYF
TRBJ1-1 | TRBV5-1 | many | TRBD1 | TGCGCCAGCAGCTATACAGGGGGCGGTGAAGCTTTCTTT | CASSYTGGGEAFF
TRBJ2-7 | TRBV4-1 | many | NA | TGCGCCAGCAGCCAAGTCGCGGGAAACTCCTACGAGCAGTACTTC | CASSQVAGNSYEQYF
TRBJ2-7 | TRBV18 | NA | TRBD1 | TGTGCCAGCTCACAGACGGGACAGGGGGGATACGAGCAGTACTTC | CASSQTGQGGYEQYF
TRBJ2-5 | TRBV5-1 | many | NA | TGCGCCAGCAGCTTGGTTGGCAAAAAGGAAGAGACCCAGTACTTC | CASSLVGKKEETQYF
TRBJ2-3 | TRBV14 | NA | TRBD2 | TGTGCCAGCAGCCGCGGACTAGTGAACACAGATACGCAGTATTTT | CASSRGLVNTDTQYF
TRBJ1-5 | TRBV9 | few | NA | TGTGCCAGCAGCGCGCCCTCGACAGATATCTCCTTGAAACATAGCAATCAGCCCCAGCATTTT | CASSAPSTDISLKHSNQPQHF
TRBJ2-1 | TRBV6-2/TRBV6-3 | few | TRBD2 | TGTGCCAGCAGTTACTCAGCGGGAGTGGGGGTGTACAATGAGCAGTTCTTC | CASSYSAGVGVYNEQFF
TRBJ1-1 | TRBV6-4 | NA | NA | TGTGCCAGCACCCCCGGCGGAATCGCTGAAGCTTTCTTT | CASTPGGIAEAFF
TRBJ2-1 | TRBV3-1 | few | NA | TGTGCCAGCAGCCATAAGGGGGGCTCCTACAATGAGCAGTTCTTC | CASSHKGGSYNEQFF
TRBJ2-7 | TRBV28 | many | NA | TGTGCCAGCAGTTTCTCCCATGCCCAGCAGGACCACTACGAGCAGTACTTC | CASSFSHAQQDHYEQYF
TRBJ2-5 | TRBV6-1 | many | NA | TGTGCCAGCAGTGAGGGTTGGGGGATCCAAGAGACCCAGTACTTC | CASSEGWGIQETQYF
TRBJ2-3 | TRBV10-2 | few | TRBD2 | TGCGCCAGCAGTAATAGCGGGGGGACAGATACGCAGTATTTT | CASSNSGGTDTQYF
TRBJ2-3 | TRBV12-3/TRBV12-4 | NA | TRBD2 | TGTGCCTTCAGTTTAGCCAGACTAGCGGGGGGGCAAGGAGATACGCAGTATTTT | CAFSLARLAGGQGDTQYF
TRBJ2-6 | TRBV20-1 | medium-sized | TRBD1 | TGCAGTGCTACGGGACAGGGGATTGGTGGGGCCAACGTCCTGACTTTC | CSATGQGIGGANVLTF
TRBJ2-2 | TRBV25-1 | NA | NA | TGTGCCAGCAGGGGACTCCCGAACACCGGGGAGCTGTTTTTT | CASRGLPNTGELFF
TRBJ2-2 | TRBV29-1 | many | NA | TGCAGCGTTGACAGCGGGAACACCGGGGAGCTGTTTTTT | CSVDSGNTGELFF
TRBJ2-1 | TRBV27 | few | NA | TGTGCCAGCAGTCCCCGGGGAACTACCTACAATGAGCAGTTCTTC | CASSPRGTTYNEQFF
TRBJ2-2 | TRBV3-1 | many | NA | TGTGCCAGCAGCCAACGGCCCGGACAGACGAACACCGGGGAGCTGTTTTTT | CASSQRPGQTNTGELFF
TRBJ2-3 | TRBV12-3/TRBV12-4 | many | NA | TGTGCCAGCACCCCGAGCACAGATACGCAGTATTTT | CASTPSTDTQYF
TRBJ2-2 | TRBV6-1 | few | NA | TGTGCCAGCAGTGAAGCGACAGACACCGGGGAGCTGTTTTTT | CASSEATDTGELFF
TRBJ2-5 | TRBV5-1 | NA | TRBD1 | TGCGCCAGCAGCTTTGGGGGGACAGGGAACCAAGAGACCCAGTACTTC | CASSFGGTGNQETQYF
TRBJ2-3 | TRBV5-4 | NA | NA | TGTGCCAGCAGCTTGCTCCCCACAGATACGCAGTATTTT | CASSLLPTDTQYF
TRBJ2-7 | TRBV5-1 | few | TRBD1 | TGCGCCAGCATGGCCCAAGGACAGGGGATCGTTAGCGAGCAGTACTTC | CASMAQGQGIVSEQYF
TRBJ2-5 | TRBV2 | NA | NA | TGTGCCAGCAAATCACAAGAGACCCAGTACTTC | CASKSQETQYF
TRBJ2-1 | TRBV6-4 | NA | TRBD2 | TGTGCCAGCAGTGCCCTAGCGGGGGGGCACAATGAGCAGTTCTTC | CASSALAGGHNEQFF
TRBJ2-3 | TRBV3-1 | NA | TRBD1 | TGTGCCAGCAGCCAAACTACAGGGGCTCGAGATACGCAGTATTTT | CASSQTTGARDTQYF
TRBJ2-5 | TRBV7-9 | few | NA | TGTGCCAGCAGGTTGATGGAGACCCAGTACTTC | CASRLMETQYF